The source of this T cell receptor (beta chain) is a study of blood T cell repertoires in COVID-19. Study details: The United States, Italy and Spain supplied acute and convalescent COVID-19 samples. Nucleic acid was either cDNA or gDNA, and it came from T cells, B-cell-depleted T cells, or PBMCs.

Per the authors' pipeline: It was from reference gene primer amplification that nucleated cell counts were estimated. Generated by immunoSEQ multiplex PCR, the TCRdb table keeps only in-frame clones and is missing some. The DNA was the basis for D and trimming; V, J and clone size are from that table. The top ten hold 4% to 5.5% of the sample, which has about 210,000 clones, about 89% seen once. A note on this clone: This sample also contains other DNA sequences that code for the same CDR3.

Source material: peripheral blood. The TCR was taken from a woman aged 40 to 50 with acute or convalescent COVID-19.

For the CDR3, the DNA is TGTGCCAGCAGTTTAGCGAGGGATCAGCCCCAGCATTTT. It encodes CASSLARDQPQHF. V and J are TRBV12-3 or TRBV12-4 and TRBJ1-5; unclear D gene. The CDR3 runs to 13 residues. V shed 0 bases and J shed 5 bases, with 5 bases lying between them.